This T cell receptor beta chain was sequenced in a study of early T cells in non-severe SARS-CoV-2 infection. Across the whole study: Chains from this unsorted whole-blood bulk RNA could not be paired. Study conclusions and caveats: Anti-spike CD8 responses were favored by VDJdb matching, which missed private and CD4 specificities.

Unique molecular identifier tags were affixed to discrete cDNA molecules. TCRdb reprocessed the 5' RACE reads via MiXCR and lists one record per CDR3 protein. The sample carries approximately 60,000 distinct CDR3 sequences, less than 9.5% recorded once. This clonotype appeared a few times. Its antigen is not known. V was shortened by 5 bases and J by 7 bases, with 9 bases between the two germline ends. From germline, CDR1 is MNHEY and CDR2 SMNVEV (reference sequence). The CDR3 consists of 13 residues. The V and J genes are TRBV27 and TRBJ1-6; no firm D call. The TCR comes from an adult who was a healthcare worker with PCR-confirmed SARS-CoV-2 infection or an uninfected control (not recorded which). The sample in question was whole blood, obtained at baseline. The CDR3 DNA reads as TGTGCCAGCAGTCCCACGGCGAATTCACCCCTCCACTTT. Protein sequence: CASSPTANSPLHF.